One T cell receptor beta chain is described in this entry. Its matching antigen is unknown. The sample belongs to a study of T cell responses to AZD1222 COVID-19 vaccine. About the study: Second-dose intervals near 4 or 12 weeks were combined.

The V and J ends lost 2 bases and 1 base respectively, with 8 bases between them. Germline assignment: CDR1 WSHSY and CDR2 SAAADI. The CDR3 covers 14 residues. The data were produced by immunoSEQ multiplex PCR, yet TCRdb's version contains in-frame clones alone and is incomplete. Seen here are fewer than 120,000 clones, under 95% observed once, and the top ten hold over 6%. Broader study findings: White British donors predominated, females outnumbered males, and clonal diversity was possibly underestimated. Sampled repertoires all dated from after the peak T cell response.

The chain combines TRBV10-2 with TRBJ1-2; TRBD1 is a possible D gene (5 bases). The clonotype originates from an adult in good health. The sequences come from peripheral blood, collected on day 0 of AZD1222 vaccination. The CDR3 sequence is CASSEPQGNYGYTF. CDR3 bases: TGCGCCAGCAGTGAGCCCCAGGGTAACTATGGCTACACCTTC.